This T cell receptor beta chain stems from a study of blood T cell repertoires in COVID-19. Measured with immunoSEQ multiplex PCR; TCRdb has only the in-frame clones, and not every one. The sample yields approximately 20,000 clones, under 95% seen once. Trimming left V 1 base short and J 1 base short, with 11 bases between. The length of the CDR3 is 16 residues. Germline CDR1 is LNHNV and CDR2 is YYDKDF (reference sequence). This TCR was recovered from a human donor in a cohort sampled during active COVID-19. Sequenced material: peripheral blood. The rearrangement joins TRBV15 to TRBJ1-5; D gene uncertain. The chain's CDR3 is CATSRVQEASNQPQHF. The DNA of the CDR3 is TGTGCCACCAGCAGAGTCCAAGAGGCGAGCAATCAGCCCCAGCATTTT. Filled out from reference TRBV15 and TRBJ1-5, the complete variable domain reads DAMVIQNPRYQVTQFGKPVTLSCSQTLNHNVMYWYQQKSSQAPKLLFHYYDKDFNNEADTPDNFQSRRPNTSFCFLDIRSPGLGDTAMYLCATSRVQEASNQPQHFGDGTRLSIL.